This section outlines one T cell receptor (beta chain) sequence together with its context. What it binds is unknown. This specimen belongs to a study of lymphopenia after photon versus proton radiotherapy. Study results and limitations: After lymphocyte nadir, photon-treated repertoires showed oligoclonal expansion, especially CD8+ Temra. Photon-treated patients lost naive T cells and TCR diversity; proton-treated stayed stable. Survival link was tested only in deceased patients; proton benefit remains a possibility.

The ends were cut back, 0 bases at V and 5 bases at J, with 11 bases in the middle. This CDR3 contains 14 residues. CDR1 SGHRS and CDR2 YFSETQ come from the germline V gene. Profiling relied on immunoSEQ multiplex PCR, and the TCRdb table lists in-frame clones only, not all of them. In the table there are around 62,000 clones, roughly 80% of which are singletons. The genes are TRBV5-1 and TRBJ2-5; no definite D call. The clonotype originates from a man aged 55 to 69 with pancreatic cancer. The sequencing here drew on peripheral blood, taken from a patient treated with proton-based radiotherapy. The CDR3 loop reads CASSLAVVGETQYF. DNA of the CDR3: TGCGCCAGCAGCTTGGCGGTCGTCGGTGAGACCCAGTACTTC.